Ten or more counts support the clone carrying this T cell receptor beta chain. Its target is unknown. Germline V CDR1 and CDR2: PRHDT, FYEKMQ (reference sequence). J gave up 2 bases and V 5 bases, and 5 bases lay outside the gene matches. This CDR3 has 15 residues. The data were obtained in a study of T-cell reconstitution after alpha-beta-depleted transplantation in children. Unique molecular identifiers were built into the TCRbeta library. Each CDR3 protein is one row after TCRdb ran MiXCR on the PCR reads. This repertoire shows about 300,000 distinct CDR3 sequences, roughly 7.8% found once; its top ten account for about 8.2%. General study points: From newly produced T cells came most of the T-cell counts and diversity one year after transplant.

The chain is built from TRBV13 and TRBJ2-1; 8 nucleotides line up with TRBD1. Sample: peripheral blood, taken 360 days after TCRalphabeta/CD19-depleted stem cell transplant. The origin of this receptor is a female patient aged 2 to 10 who had a stem cell transplant for Fanconi anemia, so the T cells may come from the graft donor. The CDR3 DNA reads as TGTGCCAGCAGCCCCACAGGGGGGACCTACAATGAGCAGTTCTTC. It encodes CASSPTGGTYNEQFF.